This TCR beta chain is drawn from a study of CD8+CD57+ T cells in acquired aplastic anemia. Study context: Average DNA yield from sorted CD4+ and CD8+ cells was approximately 3 ug. General observations from the study: Sharing between patients and controls was observed for twenty-nine CD8+ CDR3 sequences.

Genomic DNA served as template for TCR beta VDJ and CDR3 profiling. TCRdb used MiXCR to reprocess the reads, holding one entry per CDR3 protein. Among 260,000 or so distinct CDR3 sequences, less than 85% were seen once, and the ten largest hold roughly two fifths. On this clonotype: Its specificity is not known. The final CDR3 position lacks the conserved phenylalanine or tryptophan, pointing to a likely read error. Because the CDR3's place on the DNA is in doubt, the DNA is left out and the CDR3 is given as listed by TCRdb.

Those patients picked for sequencing had displayed CD8+CD57+ cell expansion on flow cytometry. Diagnosis of severe acquired aplastic anemia applied to all patients. Germline assignment: CDR1 SEHNR and CDR2 FQNEAQ (reference sequence). 14 amino acids form the CDR3, both terminal residues included. The sequenced material came from sorted CD4+, CD8+, or CD8+CD57+ T cells (not recorded which) from PBMCs. The genes are TRBV7-9 and TRBJ2-3; whether TRBD2, the table's D call, matches the DNA was not checked. The clonotype comes from a human donor with aplastic anemia. The CDR3 loop is CASSSSETPDSEPV.